Below, 4 T cell receptor beta chains from the same sample are listed, as sequenced in a study of sequential checkpoint blockade in melanoma. Profiled with immunoSEQ multiplex PCR; TCRdb holds only in-frame clones, not every one. Of 5,000 to 8,000 clones listed, 20% to 25% are singletons. Treatment denoted: randomized to nivolumab then ipilimumab (arm A) or the reverse (arm B). The input for sequencing was tumor tissue (inferred from file names), taken from a patient given nivolumab and ipilimumab in sequence. The receptors were sampled from a human donor with melanoma.

In this sample, this clone is medium-sized. This rearrangement joins TRBV6-8 to TRBJ1-2; D is uncertain. Germline V gives CDR1 MNHGY, CDR2 SAAAGT. Trimming removed 11 bases from V and 1 base from J, with 23 bases in between. The CDR3 runs to 16 residues. CDR3 sequence reads: CACQPDGTSRNYGYTF. In DNA form, the CDR3 reads TGTGCCTGCCAACCGGACGGAACCTCCCGTAACTATGGCTACACCTTC.

This clone was counted a few times. The chain couples TRBV18 to TRBJ2-3, with D hard to call. The V end was cut by 0 bases, the J end by 4 bases, with 14 bases between. Germline V gives CDR1 KGHSH, CDR2 LQKENI. The CDR3 runs to 16 residues. CDR3 in DNA: TGTGCCAGCTCACCACCCAAACAGTGGTTTCCAGATACGCAGTATTTT. Translating gives CASSPPKQWFPDTQYF.

This clone qualifies as medium-sized (0.01 to 0.1%). This chain links TRBV6-8 with TRBJ2-3; D is uncertain. The CDR3 extends over 12 amino acids. V was trimmed by 4 bases and J by 2 bases, leaving 4 bases between them. Germline CDR1 and CDR2: MNHGY and SAAAGT. Here the CDR3 DNA reads TGTGCCAGCAGTTCCGTCACAGATACGCAGTATTTT. Translated, it gives CASSSVTDTQYF.

The chain couples TRBV6-8 to TRBJ2-2; 8 nucleotides line up with TRBD1. The CDR3 length is 15 residues. Germline CDR1 reads MNHGY; CDR2 reads SAAAGT. Unmatched junction bases numbered 13, after V lost 7 bases and J lost 9 bases. The CDR3 region is CASTPTGAIIRELFF. The CDR3 bases are TGTGCCAGCACCCCGACAGGGGCAATTATCAGGGAGCTGTTTTTT.